These T cell receptor beta chains were read from a single sample in a study of cytomegalovirus exposure and HLA in healthy donors. TCRdb keeps only in-frame clones here, not all; method: immunoSEQ multiplex PCR. The sample includes 110,000 or so clones, roughly 12% of them seen just once. The specimen was PBMCs. The receptors were sampled from a man aged 40-55 years in good health and CMV-seropositive. Each CDR3 is given with its conserved first and last residue.

V	J	CDR3
TRBV4-1	TRBJ2-1	CASSRTSGSSSSYNEQFF
TRBV10-3	TRBJ2-5	CAISESTGVGAQYF
TRBV9	TRBJ2-1	CASSSRLAGNSYNEQFF
TRBV30	TRBJ2-7	CAWSFGTGTYEQYF
TRBV2	TRBJ1-1	CASSELGGDIEAFF
TRBV12-5	TRBJ2-1	CASGPGLAGGLSYNEQFF
TRBV30	TRBJ2-7	CAWASGGTEKYEQYF
TRBV25-1	TRBJ1-5	CASSEQVQPQHF
TRBV28	TRBJ2-5	CASSKGTGGYVETQYF
TRBV11-3	TRBJ1-1	CASSLDQIGVITEAFF
TRBV4-1	TRBJ1-1	CASQNRQGGTEAFF
TRBV4-1	TRBJ2-3	CASSQDGGALLTDTQYF
TRBV29-1	TRBJ1-2	CSTRDRLNYGYTF
TRBV10-3	TRBJ2-7	CAISDLADRGFYEQYF
TRBV5-4	TRBJ2-3	CASSLQRGSTDTQYF
TRBV7-2	TRBJ2-5	CASSRVAGTQETQYF
TRBV6-6	TRBJ1-3	CASSRTTGTGNTIYF
TRBV4-3	TRBJ2-2	CASSQDTSGTGELFF
TRBV7-3	TRBJ2-2	CASSWAGQGNTGELFF
TRBV6-5	TRBJ1-3	CASSLRAYSGNTIYF
TRBV5-1	TRBJ1-5	CASSLTGGNQPQHF
TRBV7-2	TRBJ2-7	CASSFDSLSREQYF
TRBV9	TRBJ2-7	CASSVGQGGPYEQYF
TRBV6-6	TRBJ1-1	CASSVRTGHGPEAFF
TRBV11-2	TRBJ2-1	CASSSLSLFLAGGFNEQFF
TRBV5-8	TRBJ2-5	CASSLTGQRQETQYF
TRBV11-2	TRBJ2-7	CASSFGTAYEQYF
TRBV30	TRBJ2-5	CAWSFSDGGTQYF
TRBV6-6	TRBJ2-1	CASSGQGGMNNEQFF
TRBV10-3	TRBJ1-3	CAISESQISSGNTIYF
TRBV11-2	TRBJ2-5	CASSFLPGLAVQETQYF
TRBV5-1	TRBJ2-1	CASSSLAGHNEQFF
TRBV9	TRBJ2-2	CASSVGLAGPGELFF
TRBV4-1	TRBJ2-6	CASSQDSPRAAGANVLTF
TRBV4-3	TRBJ2-7	CASSQGTSGRAGEQYF
TRBV7-2	TRBJ1-2	CASSFGQGSDYGYTF
TRBV14	TRBJ2-1	CASSQDAWREGLVSEQFF
TRBV14	TRBJ2-2	CASSQVNSNTGELFF
TRBV9	TRBJ1-1	CASSVGTDVGEAFF
TRBV9	TRBJ2-2	CASTKSIAANTGELFF